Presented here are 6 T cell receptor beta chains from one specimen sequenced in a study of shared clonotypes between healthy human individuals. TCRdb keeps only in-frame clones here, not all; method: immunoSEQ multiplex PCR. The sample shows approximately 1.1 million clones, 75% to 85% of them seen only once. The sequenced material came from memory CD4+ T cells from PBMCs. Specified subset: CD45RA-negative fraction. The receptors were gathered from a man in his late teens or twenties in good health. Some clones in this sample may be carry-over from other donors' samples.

The CDR3 region has the DNA TGTGCCAGCTCATCAAACAGGGTCGGGGGCACAGATACGCAGTATTTT. Translating gives CASSSNRVGGTDTQYF. This chain uses TRBV18 with TRBJ2-3, with D possibly TRBD1 on 6 matching bases. Trimming cost V 5 bases and J 1 base, with 16 bases left between them. This CDR3 spans 16 amino acids. Germline lookup yields CDR1 KGHSH and CDR2 LQKENI.

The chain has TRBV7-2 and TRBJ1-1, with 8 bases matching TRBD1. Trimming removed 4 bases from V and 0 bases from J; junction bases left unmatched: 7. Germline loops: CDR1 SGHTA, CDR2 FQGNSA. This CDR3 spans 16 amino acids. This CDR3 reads CASSSQGAAVNTEAFF. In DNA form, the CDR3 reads TGTGCCAGCAGCTCCCAGGGGGCAGCGGTGAACACTGAAGCTTTCTTT. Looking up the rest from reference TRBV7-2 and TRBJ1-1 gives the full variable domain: GAGVSQSPSNKVTEKGKDVELRCDPISGHTALYWYRQSLGQGLEFLIYFQGNSAPDKSGLPSDRFSAERTGGSVSTLTIQRTQQEDSAVYLCASSSQGAAVNTEAFFGQGTRLTVV.

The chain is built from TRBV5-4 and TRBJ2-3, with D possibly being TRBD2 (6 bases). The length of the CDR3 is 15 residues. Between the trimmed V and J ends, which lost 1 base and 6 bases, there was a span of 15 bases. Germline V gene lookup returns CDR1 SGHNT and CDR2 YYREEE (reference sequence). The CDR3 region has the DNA TGTGCCAGCAGCTTGTCGGGAGAGTTCGGGGATACGCAGTATTTT. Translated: CASSLSGEFGDTQYF.

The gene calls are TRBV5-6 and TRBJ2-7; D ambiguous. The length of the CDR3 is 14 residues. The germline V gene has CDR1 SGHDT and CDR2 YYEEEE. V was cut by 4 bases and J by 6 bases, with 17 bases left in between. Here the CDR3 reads CASSPDGILSEQYF. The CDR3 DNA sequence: TGTGCCAGCAGCCCGGACGGCATCCTGTCCGAGCAGTACTTC.

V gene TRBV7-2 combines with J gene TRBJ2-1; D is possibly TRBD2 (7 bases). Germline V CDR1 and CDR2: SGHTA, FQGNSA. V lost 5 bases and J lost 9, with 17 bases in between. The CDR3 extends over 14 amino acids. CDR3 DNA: TGTGCCAGCAGCCCTGGGGGGGGGCGTCGTGAGCAGTTCTTC. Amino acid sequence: CASSPGGGRREQFF.

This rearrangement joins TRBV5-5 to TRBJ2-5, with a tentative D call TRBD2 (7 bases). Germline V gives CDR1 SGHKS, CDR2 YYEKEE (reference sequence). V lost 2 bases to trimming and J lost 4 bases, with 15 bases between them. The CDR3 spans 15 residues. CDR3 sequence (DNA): TGTGCCAGCAGCTTAGGGGGAGGGCCGGTAGAGACCCAGTACTTC. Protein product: CASSLGGGPVETQYF.